A single sample gave rise to the 13 T cell receptor beta chains below, sequenced in a study of beta chain features in type 1 diabetes. Isolated RNA was reverse transcribed in full, so expressed TCRB transcripts were sequenced. TCRdb keeps only in-frame clones here, not all; method: immunoSEQ multiplex PCR. The sample contains 500,000 to 700,000 clones, around a sixth of which appear only once. Sequencing was carried out using naive CD4+ T cells from blood. These receptors were collected from a young man in good health.

The chain has TRBV14 and TRBJ2-2; D unresolved. Germline V lookup: CDR1 SGHDN, CDR2 FVKESK. V was pared by 4 bases and J by 2 bases, with 5 bases between. This CDR3 comprises 13 residues. The CDR3 DNA follows: TGTGCCAGCAGCCCTCAAAACACCGGGGAGCTGTTTTTT. Encoded protein: CASSPQNTGELFF.

On this clone: This may arise from a read error, as a much more abundant clone is one base away. The V call is TRBV4-2, the J call TRBJ2-3; D is ambiguous. This CDR3 has 12 amino acids. Trimming stripped 7 bases from V and 2 bases from J, with 7 bases between. Germline V gives CDR1 LGHNA, CDR2 YNFKEQ. The CDR3 nucleotides read TGTGCCAGCACCTCCCCCACAGATACGCAGTATTTT. It translates to CASTSPTDTQYF.

The sample holds a few counts of this clone. J is TRBJ1-3 and V is TRBV2; 7 positions match TRBD1. The CDR3 is 14 residues long. After removal of 7 bases from V and 1 base from J, the junction contained 4 bases not matched to a gene. Looked up from germline, CDR1 is SNHLY and CDR2 is FYNNEI. The CDR3 DNA reads TGTGCCAGCATTAACAGGGGATCTGGAAACACCATATATTTT. It yields the protein CASINRGSGNTIYF.

This clone showed up just a few times. The chain is built from TRBV5-6 and TRBJ2-2, with 7 bases lining up with TRBD2. V gave up 1 base and J gave up 0 bases; unmatched junction bases: 3. CDR1 is SGHDT, CDR2 YYEEEE, per germline. The CDR3 has 16 residues. The CDR3 DNA reads TGTGCCAGCAGCTTGACGGGGGGATCGAACACCGGGGAGCTGTTTTTT. It codes for CASSLTGGSNTGELFF.

This clone was counted only a few times. The chain carries TRBV6-5 and TRBJ2-2; D remains ambiguous. CDR1 MNHEY and CDR2 SVGAGI come from the germline V gene. Trimming took 5 bases from V and 6 from J, leaving 13 bases between them. The CDR3 length is 14 residues. The CDR3 DNA is TGTGCCAGCAGTGAACAACGACACTCCGGGGAGCTGTTTTTT. Protein sequence: CASSEQRHSGELFF.

The rearrangement uses TRBV28 and TRBJ2-7, with D unresolved. V lost 4 bases to trimming and J lost 5 bases, with 3 bases between them. CDR1 is MDHEN, CDR2 SYDVKM, per germline. This CDR3 comprises 10 residues. The CDR3: CASSSHEQYF. The DNA of the CDR3 is TGTGCCAGCAGTTCACACGAGCAGTACTTC.

The gene calls are TRBV13 and TRBJ2-5; no firm D call. The CDR3 runs 12 residues. Trimming pared 1 base from V and 4 bases from J, leaving 4 bases between. The germline V gene encodes CDR1 PRHDT and CDR2 FYEKMQ (reference sequence). CDR3 DNA: TGTGCCAGCAGCTTAGTGGGAGAGACCCAGTACTTC. Its protein is CASSLVGETQYF.

This chain joins TRBV15 and TRBJ2-7, with D hard to call. Germline-derived CDR1 and CDR2 are LNHNV and YYDKDF (reference sequence). The V and J ends lost 8 bases and 3 bases respectively, with 17 bases between them. The CDR3 is made up of 14 amino acids. CDR3 sequence (DNA): TGTGCCACCCAGCAGCAGACATGGGACTACGAGCAGTACTTC. This sequence encodes CATQQQTWDYEQYF.

On this clone: The sample holds other DNA sequences that translate to the same CDR3. The chain is built from TRBV5-1 and TRBJ1-1; D gene uncertain. V was pared by 4 bases and J by 3 bases, with 7 bases between. This CDR3 has 12 amino acids. Germline lookup yields CDR1 SGHRS and CDR2 YFSETQ. The CDR3 protein is CASSLTDTEAFF. The CDR3 nucleotides read TGCGCCAGCAGCCTAACAGACACTGAAGCTTTCTTT.

This clone was counted between two and nine times. This sequence joins TRBV4-1 and TRBJ2-7; TRBD1 matches 9 bases. The CDR3 runs 16 residues. The V segment lost 4 bases and the J segment 2 bases; nucleotides outside the gene matches: 9. CDR1 and CDR2 (germline): MGHRA, YSYEKL. CDR3 residues: CASSPPGQGNTYEQYF. Here the CDR3 DNA reads TGCGCCAGCAGCCCACCAGGACAGGGGAATACCTACGAGCAGTACTTC.

This clone was observed a few times. This rearrangement joins TRBV6-5 to TRBJ2-1; tentative D call: TRBD1 (5 bases). This CDR3 has 12 residues. Germline-derived CDR1 and CDR2 are MNHEY and SVGAGI. The germline V and J ends were trimmed by 5 bases and 8 bases, with 10 bases remaining between them. The CDR3 DNA follows: TGTGCCAGCAGTGGGGCCGGCCATGAGCAGTTCTTC. Translated: CASSGAGHEQFF.

Comments on this clone: This same CDR3 is encoded by further DNA sequences in the sample. J is TRBJ2-7 and V is TRBV28, with D hard to call. This CDR3 is 12 amino acids long. Per the germline V gene, CDR1 is MDHEN and CDR2 is SYDVKM. The V gene lost 2 bases and the J gene lost 2 bases, with 4 bases spanning the gap. CDR3 loop: CASSLRAYEQYF. DNA for the CDR3: TGTGCCAGCAGTTTAAGAGCCTACGAGCAGTACTTC.

This clone was counted only a few times. This chain links TRBV5-1 with TRBJ1-4, with D perhaps matching TRBD1 (6 bases). The CDR3 has 15 amino acids. Trimming took 5 bases from V and 10 from J, leaving 21 bases between them. Germline V gene data show CDR1 as SGHRS and CDR2 as YFSETQ. The CDR3 nucleotides are TGCGCCAGCAGTCCGGACAGAGCCTCGAGTGGAAAACTGTTTTTT. This codes for CASSPDRASSGKLFF.